Presented here are 15 T cell receptor beta chains from one specimen sequenced in a study of T-cell reconstitution after alpha-beta-depleted transplantation in children. Unique molecular identifiers were built into the TCRbeta library. TCRdb ran MiXCR on the PCR reads and lists one entry per CDR3 protein. The sample lists approximately 800,000 distinct CDR3 sequences, 16% occurring once. Source: PBMCs, mostly from graft donor cells, taken 360 days after TCRalphabeta/CD19-depleted stem cell transplant. The receptor set was obtained from a male patient aged 10-17 years who had a stem cell transplant for acute lymphoblastic leukemia, so the T cells may come from the graft donor.

This clonotype was seen more than once but under ten times. The rearrangement links TRBV6-1 to TRBJ2-3; D possibly uses TRBD1 or TRBD2 (5 bases each). The V end lost 10 bases, the J end lost 0 bases, and 17 bases lay between the germline ends. Germline loops: CDR1 MNHNS, CDR2 SASEGT. The CDR3 spans 15 residues. In nucleotides, the CDR3 is TGTGCCACCTGGGGCGGGCGGGTTAGCACAGATACGCAGTATTTT. Translation: CATWGGRVSTDTQYF.

CDR3 residues: CSAPTGGRSYNEQFF. CDR3 DNA sequence: TGCAGTGCTCCTACAGGGGGCAGGTCCTACAATGAGCAGTTCTTC. The gene calls are TRBV20-1 and TRBJ2-1, with TRBD1 matching 9 bases. The CDR3 length is 15 residues. Germline V gene lookup returns CDR1 DFQATT and CDR2 SNEGSKA (reference sequence). V lost 5 bases and J lost 1; bases outside the gene matches: 6.

The chain recombines TRBV5-5 with TRBJ2-7, with 8 bases fitting TRBD1. Losses at the gene ends were 4 bases for V and 0 bases for J; bases not matched to a gene: 9. The germline gives CDR1 SGHKS, CDR2 YYEKEE (reference sequence). The CDR3 is 16 amino acids. CDR3 sequence (DNA): TGTGCCAGCAGCCCTCCGAGGACAGGGACCTCCTACGAGCAGTACTTC. Translated: CASSPPRTGTSYEQYF.

The rearrangement uses TRBV29-1 and TRBJ2-1; D possibly corresponds to TRBD2 (9 bases). Germline CDR1 SQVTM, CDR2 ANQGSEA. V was pared by 3 bases and J by 2 bases, with 20 bases between. This CDR3 spans 17 amino acids. The CDR3 loop reads CSVDTGGTSHPYNEQFF. CDR3 nucleotide sequence: TGCAGCGTTGATACAGGGGGGACTAGCCACCCCTACAATGAGCAGTTCTTC.

This chain joins TRBV2 and TRBJ1-3; D unclear. V was trimmed by 8 bases and J by 13 bases, leaving 18 bases between them. Germline V gene sequence: CDR1 SNHLY, CDR2 FYNNEI. The CDR3 runs 12 residues. CDR3 DNA sequence: TGTGCCAGCTGTCCCGAGACTGATTTTATATATTTT. This codes for CASCPETDFIYF. Supplemented by reference TRBV2 and TRBJ1-3, the full variable domain reads EPEVTQTPSHQVTQMGQEVILRCVPISNHLYFYWYRQILGQKVEFLVSFYNNEISEKSEIFDDQFSVERPDGSNFTLKIRSTKLEDSAMYFCASCPETDFIYFGEGSWLTVV.

This clonotype was seen only a few times. CDR3 DNA: TGTGCCAGCAGCGGACCCGGAGGGTTTCAGACCTACGAGCAGTACTTC. Translation gives CASSGPGGFQTYEQYF. The chain links TRBV9 to TRBJ2-7, with a weak D call TRBD2 (6 bases). This CDR3 region has 16 residues. Germline loops: CDR1 SGDLS, CDR2 YYNGEE. V lost 3 bases and J 2 bases, leaving 18 bases between the germline ends.

The chain recombines TRBV9 with TRBJ1-1, with a tentative D call TRBD1 (5 bases). Trimming stripped 6 bases from V and 1 base from J, with 10 bases between. CDR1 and CDR2 from the germline V gene are SGDLS and YYNGEE. The CDR3 is made up of 13 amino acids. CDR3 coding DNA: TGTGCCAGCAACCCGGGGCCGAACACTGAAGCTTTCTTT. This codes for CASNPGPNTEAFF.

V and J are TRBV30 and TRBJ1-1, with D possibly being TRBD1 (5 bases). V gave up 1 base and J gave up 8 bases, with 14 bases separating them. Germline values: CDR1 GTSNPN, CDR2 SVGIG (reference sequence). The CDR3 loop spans 13 amino acids. The CDR3: CAWSADSPWEAFF. For the CDR3, the DNA is TGTGCCTGGAGTGCTGACAGTCCTTGGGAAGCTTTCTTT.

Many counts were recorded for this clonotype. J is TRBJ2-7 and V is TRBV2; D gene uncertain. The CDR3 covers 11 residues. Germline values: CDR1 SNHLY, CDR2 FYNNEI. Trimming took off 4 bases at V and 2 bases at J, with 3 bases between the two ends. CDR3 sequence: CASSAPYEQYF. CDR3 nucleotide sequence: TGTGCCAGCAGTGCCCCCTACGAGCAGTACTTC. The complete variable domain, with remaining parts taken from reference TRBV2 and TRBJ2-7, reads EPEVTQTPSHQVTQMGQEVILRCVPISNHLYFYWYRQILGQKVEFLVSFYNNEISEKSEIFDDQFSVERPDGSNFTLKIRSTKLEDSAMYFCASSAPYEQYFGPGTRLTVT.

The chain is built from TRBV11-2 and TRBJ2-5; TRBD2 matches at 7 bases. Germline V gene data show CDR1 as SGHAT and CDR2 as FQNNGV. V shed 3 bases and J 3 bases; nucleotides not matched to a gene: 16. CDR3 length equals 18 residues. The CDR3 protein is CASSFEVVTSGNKETQYF. The CDR3 DNA reads as TGTGCCAGCAGCTTTGAGGTTGTGACGAGCGGGAATAAAGAGACCCAGTACTTC.

This rearrangement joins TRBV4-1 to TRBJ2-7; D possibly matches TRBD1 or TRBD2 (5 bases each). Trimming took 4 bases from V and 6 from J, leaving 19 bases between them. CDR1 MGHRA and CDR2 YSYEKL come from the germline V gene. CDR3 size: 15 residues. Here the CDR3 DNA reads TGCGCCAGCAGCCGCACCGGGACCCTGCCCTCCGAGCAGTACTTC. This codes for CASSRTGTLPSEQYF.

This clonotype was seen more than once but under ten times. The chain links TRBV29-1 to TRBJ2-7; perhaps TRBD2 as D (5 bases). There are 16 residues in the CDR3. Between the trimmed V and J ends, which lost 0 bases and 6 bases, there was a span of 21 bases. Germline loops: CDR1 SQVTM, CDR2 ANQGSEA. CDR3 bases: TGCAGCGTTGAAGATAGGGCAAAGGGCCGGGATTTCGAGCAGTACTTC. Translating it yields CSVEDRAKGRDFEQYF.

This clonotype appeared many times. The gene calls are TRBV5-1 and TRBJ2-7; D ambiguous. The CDR3 sequence is 13 residues long. V was clipped by 4 bases and J by 3 bases, with 11 bases between them. CDR1 SGHRS and CDR2 YFSETQ come from the germline V gene. The CDR3 bases are TGCGCCAGCAGCCGTGACCAAAACTACGAGCAGTACTTC. Protein sequence: CASSRDQNYEQYF.

This clonotype was recorded a few times. This chain joins TRBV6-1 and TRBJ2-7; TRBD2 matches at 11 bases. CDR3 length equals 14 residues. Looked up from germline, CDR1 is MNHNS and CDR2 is SASEGT. V shed 7 bases and J 3 bases; nucleotides not matched to a gene: 5. The CDR3 protein is CASNPGLAVYEQYF. Here the CDR3 DNA reads TGTGCCAGCAATCCGGGACTAGCGGTCTACGAGCAGTACTTC.

This clonotype was counted only a few times. The chain has TRBV11-2 and TRBJ2-1; TRBD2 is a possible D gene (7 bases). The germline V gene has CDR1 SGHAT and CDR2 FQNNGV. This CDR3 comprises 16 residues. Trimming removed 4 bases from V and 4 bases from J, with 17 bases in between. Written as DNA, the CDR3 is TGTGCCAGCAGCTCCCTTCGGGGGGCACAATACAATGAGCAGTTCTTC. Translated: CASSSLRGAQYNEQFF.